This TCR beta chain was found in a study of radiation and T cells in renal cell carcinoma. As to time point: blood 4 weeks post-SBRT, at nephrectomy. Treatment noted: 15 Gy SBRT to primary tumor, nephrectomy 4 weeks later. Blood was sampled at baseline, 2 weeks and 4 weeks after SBRT. The patient's renal cell carcinoma had clear cell pathology. The V segment lost 3 bases and the J segment 6 bases; nucleotides outside the gene matches: 7. Germline V gives CDR1 SGHDN, CDR2 FVKESK. CDR3 length equals 14 residues. The repertoire was sequenced with immunoSEQ multiplex PCR; TCRdb's copy has only in-frame clones and lacks some. The sample has roughly 92,000 clones; roughly 82% are singletons.

The sample in question was blood, obtained from a patient whose treatment included radiotherapy and nephrectomy. The clonotype comes from a man between 60 and 75 years old with renal cell carcinoma. The genes are TRBV14 and TRBJ1-1, with 7 bases identical to TRBD1. The CDR3 reads CASSHRGTVAEAFF. As DNA, the CDR3 is TGTGCCAGCAGCCACCGGGGGACAGTTGCTGAAGCTTTCTTT. The full variable domain, completed using reference TRBV14 and TRBJ1-1, is EAGVTQFPSHSVIEKGQTVTLRCDPISGHDNLYWYRRVMGKEIKFLLHFVKESKQDESGMPNNRFLAERTGGTYSTLKVQPAELEDSGVYFCASSHRGTVAEAFFGQGTRLTVV.